The 19 T cell receptor beta chains reported below all come from one sample, sequenced in a study of CD8 T cells in ankylosing spondylitis. MiXCR, applied by TCRdb to the 5' RACE reads, yields one record per CDR3 protein. Among approximately 350,000 distinct CDR3 sequences listed, approximately 20% were seen once. Sequenced input: blood, either unsorted or a sorted T cell fraction (not recorded which). All receptors derive from a male donor with ankylosing spondylitis or in good health (not recorded which).

In its sample, this clonotype was seen once. The chain has TRBV2 and TRBJ2-7; D call uncertain. This CDR3 comprises 11 residues. CDR1 is SNHLY, CDR2 FYNNEI, per germline. Trimming cost V 6 bases and J 3 bases, with 6 bases left between them. The CDR3 sequence is CASRRIYEQYF. The CDR3 coding sequence is TGTGCCAGCAGGAGGATCTACGAGCAGTACTTC.

This clonotype was seen only a few times. V is TRBV6-1 and J is TRBJ1-2; tentative D call: TRBD1 (5 bases). The ends were cut back, 1 base at V and 2 bases at J, with 20 bases in the middle. Germline-derived CDR1 and CDR2 are MNHNS and SASEGT. The CDR3 has 18 amino acids. The CDR3 nucleotides read TGTGCCAGCAGTGAAGGGCAAAGGGGTTCGGCTTCAAACTATGGCTACACCTTC. Translation gives CASSEGQRGSASNYGYTF.

The gene calls are TRBV11-1 and TRBJ2-1; TRBD1 matches at 10 bases. V was pared by 1 base and J by 5 bases, with 17 bases of the junction left unmatched. The CDR3 consists of 20 residues. Germline CDR1 SGHAT, CDR2 FQDESV (reference sequence). In nucleotides, the CDR3 is TGTGCCAGCAGCTTAGTTCGTGGACAGGGGGTAGAATTGTGGGACAATGAGCAGTTCTTC. Translated: CASSLVRGQGVELWDNEQFF.

The J gene is TRBJ2-1, the V gene TRBV7-8; no reliable D call. V was shortened by 2 bases and J by 10 bases, with 9 bases between the two germline ends. The CDR3 runs 12 residues. Germline V CDR1 and CDR2: SGHVS, FQNEAQ. In DNA form, the CDR3 reads TGTGCCAGCAGCTTATTCTCCTTCGAGCAGTTCTTC. Translated, it gives CASSLFSFEQFF. Full variable domain (missing parts from reference TRBV7-8 and TRBJ2-1): GAGVSQSPRYKVAKRGQDVALRCDPISGHVSLFWYQQALGQGPEFLTYFQNEAQLDKSGLPSDRFFAERPEGSVSTLKIQRTQQEDSAVYLCASSLFSFEQFFGPGTRLTVL.

The sample holds a few counts of this clonotype. The rearrangement uses TRBV27 and TRBJ2-1; possibly TRBD1 or TRBD2 for D (5 bases each). Germline values: CDR1 MNHEY, CDR2 SMNVEV (reference sequence). The CDR3 spans 13 residues. V was pared by 6 bases and J by 8 bases, with 14 bases between. Here the CDR3 DNA reads TGTGCCAGCAGCCCCCGGGGCATCTATGAGCAGTTCTTC. It yields the protein CASSPRGIYEQFF.

This clonotype was seen only a few times. The rearrangement uses TRBV12-3 or TRBV12-4 and TRBJ1-1, with D tentatively TRBD1 (5 bases). V lost 6 bases and J 1 base, leaving 15 bases between the germline ends. The CDR3 is made up of 15 amino acids. The CDR3 loop reads CASSMPDKKNTEAFF. CDR3 bases: TGTGCCAGCAGCATGCCGGACAAGAAGAACACTGAAGCTTTCTTT.

This clonotype showed up just a few times. The chain couples TRBV4-2 to TRBJ2-7; 7 bases agree with TRBD2. V lost 2 bases, J lost 2 bases, and 6 bases stayed unmatched. This CDR3 has 15 amino acids. The V gene's germline CDR1 is LGHNA and CDR2 YNFKEQ. The CDR3 coding sequence is TGTGCCAGCAGCCAACCCTCTAGCGGCCCCTACGAGCAGTACTTC. It is translated as CASSQPSSGPYEQYF.

The genes are TRBV27 and TRBJ2-3; TRBD2 might be the D (6 bases). V lost 4 bases and J 6 bases, leaving 17 bases between the germline ends. Looked up from germline, CDR1 is MNHEY and CDR2 is SMNVEV (reference sequence). This CDR3 contains 15 residues. CDR3 residues: CASSSGLPSPDTQYF. In DNA, the CDR3 is TGTGCCAGCAGTTCGGGACTCCCTTCCCCCGATACGCAGTATTTT.

In this sample, this clonotype turned up a few times. The V call is TRBV2, the J call TRBJ2-7; unclear D gene. The CDR3 extends over 13 amino acids. V was trimmed by 5 bases and J by 4 bases, leaving 12 bases between them. From germline, CDR1 is SNHLY and CDR2 FYNNEI. CDR3 nucleotides: TGTGCCAGCAGTAGTAACGGAAGGTACGAGCAGTACTTC. Amino acid sequence: CASSSNGRYEQYF.

This clonotype appeared many times. The chain couples TRBV5-1 to TRBJ2-1, with TRBD1 matching over 8 bases. The J segment lost 7 bases and the V segment lost 4 bases, leaving 7 bases of the junction unmatched. CDR3 length: 14 amino acids. The germline gives CDR1 SGHRS, CDR2 YFSETQ. The CDR3 bases are TGCGCCAGCAGCCCTCGACAGGGGTGGAATGAGCAGTTCTTC. This sequence encodes CASSPRQGWNEQFF.

This chain uses TRBV27 with TRBJ2-1; 8 bases are a match to TRBD2. J was trimmed by 4 bases and V by 9 bases; bases with no gene match: 8. CDR1 and CDR2 from the germline V gene are MNHEY and SMNVEV (reference sequence). The CDR3 sequence is 14 residues long. CDR3 in amino acids: CASKSAGGYNEQFF. In DNA, the CDR3 is TGTGCCAGTAAGTCGGCGGGGGGATACAATGAGCAGTTCTTC.

The chain uses TRBV27 and TRBJ2-5; 9 bases fit TRBD1. With 5 bases clipped from V and 0 bases from J, the junction kept 7 bases outside the gene matches. The CDR3 runs 16 residues. Germline CDR1 and CDR2: MNHEY and SMNVEV (reference sequence). The CDR3 region is CASSTRDRDYQETQYF. CDR3 DNA: TGTGCCAGCAGTACGCGGGACAGGGACTACCAAGAGACCCAGTACTTC.

The rearrangement joins TRBV12-3 or TRBV12-4 to TRBJ1-5, with 10 positions matching TRBD1. V lost 6 bases, J lost 6 bases, and 8 bases stayed unmatched. The CDR3 has 15 amino acids. CDR3 in amino acids: CASSTGTGVVQPQHF. DNA of the CDR3: TGTGCCAGCAGCACCGGGACAGGGGTGGTTCAGCCCCAGCATTTT.

This clonotype has a count of ten or more. The genes are TRBV29-1 and TRBJ1-4; D unclear. Germline lookup yields CDR1 SQVTM and CDR2 ANQGSEA. CDR3 size: 13 residues. The ends were cut back, 7 bases at V and 0 bases at J, with 9 bases in the middle. The CDR3 nucleotides read TGCAGCGCCAGACTCACAACTAATGAAAAACTGTTTTTT. Its translation: CSARLTTNEKLFF.

The chain links TRBV19 to TRBJ2-2; D is tentatively TRBD1 or TRBD2 (5 bases each). V dropped 6 bases and J dropped 4 bases, with 6 bases sitting between them. CDR3 size: 12 residues. The germline V gene has CDR1 LNHDA and CDR2 SQIVND (reference sequence). CDR3 DNA: TGTGCCAGTAGGGGGACCACCGGGGAGCTGTTTTTT. This codes for CASRGTTGELFF.

The chain has TRBV6-1 and TRBJ2-1, with 12 bases lining up with TRBD2. Germline V CDR1 and CDR2: MNHNS, SASEGT. The V and J ends lost 6 bases and 1 base, in that order; junction bases with no gene match: 7. The CDR3 runs 17 residues. CDR3 sequence (DNA): TGTGCCAGCAGCCATACTAGCGGGGGGTTATCCTACAATGAGCAGTTCTTC. Translated, it gives CASSHTSGGLSYNEQFF.

This chain joins TRBV29-1 and TRBJ1-2; D is uncertain. V lost 6 bases and J lost 4, with 12 bases in between. The CDR3 covers 12 residues. Per the germline V gene, CDR1 is SQVTM and CDR2 is ANQGSEA. The CDR3, as DNA: TGCAGCGTCCCGGCCCCAGTCTATGGCTACACCTTC. Its protein product is CSVPAPVYGYTF.

This clonotype appeared many times. The V gene is TRBV10-3, the J gene TRBJ2-1; no firm D call. The germline gives CDR1 ENHRY, CDR2 SYGVKD. The CDR3 length is 11 residues. The germline V and J ends were trimmed by 4 bases and 9 bases, with 7 bases remaining between them. The CDR3 nucleotides are TGTGCCATCAGTGCCCAAGGTGAGCAGTTCTTC. Its translation: CAISAQGEQFF.

This chain uses TRBV5-8 with TRBJ2-1; TRBD2 matches 7 bases. CDR1 is SGHTS, CDR2 YDEGEE, per germline. J gave up 5 bases and V 1 base, and 6 bases lay outside the gene matches. The CDR3 length is 15 residues. The CDR3 coding sequence is TGTGCCAGCAGCTTGACTGGCGGGGGAAACAATGAGCAGTTCTTC. Its translation: CASSLTGGGNNEQFF.